These T cell receptor beta chains were read from a single sample in a study of CD8 T cells in ankylosing spondylitis. Each CDR3 protein gets one entry after TCRdb re-called the 5' RACE reads with MiXCR. The sample has a few hundred thousand distinct CDR3 sequences, over 15% seen once; the top ten hold about a third. Source material: blood, either unsorted or a sorted T cell fraction (not recorded which). All receptors come from a male donor with ankylosing spondylitis or in good health (not recorded which). Both conserved end residues are trimmed from each CDR3.

v_gene: TRBV5-5; j_gene: TRBJ2-2; CDR3aa: ASSLDEIGGELF
v_gene: TRBV7-9; j_gene: TRBJ2-7; CDR3aa: ASSPTGRIYEQY
v_gene: TRBV12-3/TRBV12-4; j_gene: TRBJ2-3; CDR3aa: ASSFGDTQY
v_gene: TRBV6-2/TRBV6-3; j_gene: TRBJ2-7; CDR3aa: ASSILGTSGSYYEQY
v_gene: TRBV7-2; j_gene: TRBJ2-3; CDR3aa: ASSLALAGGGDADTQY
v_gene: TRBV29-1; j_gene: TRBJ2-1; CDR3aa: SAYLAGVENEQF
v_gene: TRBV6-6; j_gene: TRBJ2-7; CDR3aa: ASSPEGWWEQY
v_gene: TRBV29-1; j_gene: TRBJ2-3; CDR3aa: SVEGGDRHADTQY
v_gene: TRBV7-2; j_gene: TRBJ2-3; CDR3aa: ASSFAGFSTDTQY
v_gene: TRBV4-1; j_gene: TRBJ1-1; CDR3aa: ASSQDGGLTGANTEAF
v_gene: TRBV7-9; j_gene: TRBJ2-7; CDR3aa: ASSFGQGEYEQY
v_gene: TRBV28; j_gene: TRBJ2-7; CDR3aa: ASSSETGGSEY
v_gene: TRBV6-2/TRBV6-3; j_gene: TRBJ2-7; CDR3aa: ASSLTSSGLALTYEQY
v_gene: TRBV5-1; j_gene: TRBJ2-7; CDR3aa: ASSLGSDSYEQY
v_gene: TRBV20-1; j_gene: TRBJ2-1; CDR3aa: SARRPSGTHEQF
v_gene: TRBV6-2/TRBV6-3; j_gene: TRBJ1-1; CDR3aa: ASELPNTEAF
v_gene: TRBV29-1; j_gene: TRBJ2-7; CDR3aa: SVRLAGTYEQY
v_gene: TRBV6-5; j_gene: TRBJ2-1; CDR3aa: ASSYEEGDYNEQF
v_gene: TRBV6-5; j_gene: TRBJ2-7; CDR3aa: ASSYAVGEPYEQY
v_gene: TRBV4-3; j_gene: TRBJ2-7; CDR3aa: ASSQNGEDSSYEQY
v_gene: TRBV4-2; j_gene: TRBJ2-7; CDR3aa: ASSQAVGLSYEQY
v_gene: TRBV27; j_gene: TRBJ2-7; CDR3aa: ASSPNRGPTYEQY
v_gene: TRBV25-1; j_gene: TRBJ1-1; CDR3aa: ASSPGRKEAF
v_gene: TRBV7-8; j_gene: TRBJ1-5; CDR3aa: ASSRVSSNQPQH
v_gene: TRBV6-1; j_gene: TRBJ2-7; CDR3aa: ASSEGPGSLYEQY
v_gene: TRBV7-9; j_gene: TRBJ1-2; CDR3aa: ASSGRDSYGYT
v_gene: TRBV11-1; j_gene: TRBJ1-4; CDR3aa: ASSPQDSNEKLF
v_gene: TRBV4-3; j_gene: TRBJ2-2; CDR3aa: ASSQVAGVAGELF
v_gene: TRBV4-2; j_gene: TRBJ2-2; CDR3aa: ASSQEKLPGELF
v_gene: TRBV7-2; j_gene: TRBJ2-3; CDR3aa: ASSPRAGGREDTQY
v_gene: TRBV29-1; j_gene: TRBJ2-2; CDR3aa: SVEDPGSYTGELF
v_gene: TRBV5-1; j_gene: TRBJ2-1; CDR3aa: ASSLDQNNEQF
v_gene: TRBV7-3; j_gene: TRBJ2-1; CDR3aa: ASSFYPSTGGKYNEQF
v_gene: TRBV7-3; j_gene: TRBJ2-5; CDR3aa: ASSALYGVLHIQETQY
v_gene: TRBV2; j_gene: TRBJ2-5; CDR3aa: ASSEGTQY
v_gene: TRBV29-1; j_gene: TRBJ2-7; CDR3aa: SVEGEGETYEQY
v_gene: TRBV7-9; j_gene: TRBJ2-1; CDR3aa: ASSPRTVGNEQF
v_gene: TRBV29-1; j_gene: TRBJ1-1; CDR3aa: SVWTGGLTTEAF
v_gene: TRBV6-4; j_gene: TRBJ2-1; CDR3aa: ASSDSSDSNEQF
v_gene: TRBV29-1; j_gene: TRBJ2-2; CDR3aa: SVEDRVEEGITGELF
v_gene: TRBV7-9; j_gene: TRBJ2-7; CDR3aa: ASSQLEAHLSYEQY
v_gene: TRBV7-9; j_gene: TRBJ1-5; CDR3aa: ASSLEGTPTQH
v_gene: TRBV6-5; j_gene: TRBJ2-5; CDR3aa: ASSYNRIEETQY
v_gene: TRBV12-3/TRBV12-4; j_gene: TRBJ2-7; CDR3aa: ASSPLAYEQY
v_gene: TRBV5-1; j_gene: TRBJ1-1; CDR3aa: ASSGGQTMNTEAF
v_gene: TRBV4-1; j_gene: TRBJ2-2; CDR3aa: ASSQDLAGGNTGELF
v_gene: TRBV12-3/TRBV12-4; j_gene: TRBJ1-1; CDR3aa: ASSFFRVRMNTEAF
v_gene: TRBV20-1; j_gene: TRBJ2-1; CDR3aa: SASMGVASYNEQF
v_gene: TRBV6-5; j_gene: TRBJ2-1; CDR3aa: ASSYPSSHNEQF
v_gene: TRBV2; j_gene: TRBJ2-1; CDR3aa: ASSEGLAPYNEQF
v_gene: TRBV12-3/TRBV12-4; j_gene: TRBJ1-4; CDR3aa: ASSSGLRSEKLF
v_gene: TRBV6-1; j_gene: TRBJ2-1; CDR3aa: ASKYLQVPQYNEQF
v_gene: TRBV5-6; j_gene: TRBJ2-2; CDR3aa: ASSLAFSGGLETGELF
v_gene: TRBV5-1; j_gene: TRBJ2-2; CDR3aa: ASRSGELF